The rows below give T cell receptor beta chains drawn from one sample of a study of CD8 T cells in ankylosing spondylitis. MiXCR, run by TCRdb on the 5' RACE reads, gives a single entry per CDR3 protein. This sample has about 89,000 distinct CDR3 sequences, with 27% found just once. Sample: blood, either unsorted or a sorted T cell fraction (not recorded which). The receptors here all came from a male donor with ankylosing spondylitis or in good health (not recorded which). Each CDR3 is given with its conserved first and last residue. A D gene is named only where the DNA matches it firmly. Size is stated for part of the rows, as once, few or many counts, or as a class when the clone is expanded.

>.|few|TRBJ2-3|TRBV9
CASSVLDTQYF
TGTGCCAGCAGCGTATTAGATACGCAGTATTTT
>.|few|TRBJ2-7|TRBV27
CAIGRQGEVEQYF
TGTGCCATCGGGAGACAGGGTGAAGTCGAGCAGTACTTC
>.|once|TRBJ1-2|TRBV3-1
CASSQGGRTYGYTF
TGTGCCAGCAGCCAAGGCGGCAGGACCTATGGCTACACCTTC
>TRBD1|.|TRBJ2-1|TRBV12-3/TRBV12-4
CASSREDRGPYNEQFF
TGTGCCAGCAGTAGAGAGGACAGGGGCCCTTACAATGAGCAGTTCTTC
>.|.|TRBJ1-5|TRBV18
CASSRGFRESNQPQHF
TGTGCCAGCTCACGTGGATTCAGGGAGAGCAATCAGCCCCAGCATTTT
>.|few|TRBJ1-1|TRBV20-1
CSAPSRANTEAFF
TGCAGTGCTCCTTCAAGGGCGAACACTGAAGCTTTCTTT
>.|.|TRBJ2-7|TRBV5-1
CASSAAAGPSSYEQYF
TGCGCCAGCAGCGCGGCGGCAGGGCCTAGCTCCTACGAGCAGTACTTC
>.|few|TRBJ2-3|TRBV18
CASSPTRASTDTQYF
TGTGCCAGCTCACCGACGAGGGCTAGCACAGATACGCAGTATTTT
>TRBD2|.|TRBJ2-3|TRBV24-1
CATSEPDRPSSGGGVDTQYF
TGTGCCACCAGTGAGCCCGATCGCCCCTCTAGCGGGGGGGGCGTAGATACGCAGTATTTT
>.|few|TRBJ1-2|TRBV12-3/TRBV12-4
CASRRDYGYTF
TGTGCCAGCAGGCGGGACTATGGCTACACCTTC
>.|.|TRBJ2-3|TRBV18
CASSLDDTDTQYF
TGTGCCAGCTCCCTTGACGACACAGATACGCAGTATTTT
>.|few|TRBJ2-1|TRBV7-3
CASSPHGGNEQFF
TGTGCCAGCAGCCCCCATGGGGGCAATGAGCAGTTCTTC
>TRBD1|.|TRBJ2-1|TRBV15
CATSREGTGGPYNEQFF
TGTGCCACCAGCAGAGAAGGGACAGGGGGCCCCTACAATGAGCAGTTCTTC
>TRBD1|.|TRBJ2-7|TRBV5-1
CASSLGTGPSYEQYF
TGCGCCAGCAGCTTAGGGACAGGGCCCTCCTACGAGCAGTACTTC
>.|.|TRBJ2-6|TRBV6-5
CASSYSGANVLTF
TGTGCCAGCAGTTACTCTGGGGCCAACGTCCTGACTTTC
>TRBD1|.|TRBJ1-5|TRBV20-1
CSGGTGASGPNRPQHF
TGCAGTGGTGGGACAGGGGCCTCAGGCCCCAACCGGCCCCAGCATTTT
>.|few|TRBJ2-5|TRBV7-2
CASSLASHQETQYF
TGTGCCAGCAGCTTAGCAAGCCACCAAGAGACCCAGTACTTC
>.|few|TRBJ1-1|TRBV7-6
CASSFEQGVAEAFF
TGTGCCAGCAGCTTCGAACAGGGAGTGGCTGAAGCTTTCTTT
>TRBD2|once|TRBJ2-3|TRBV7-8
CASSLLAGQDTQYF
TGTGCCAGCAGCTTACTAGCGGGACAAGATACGCAGTATTTT
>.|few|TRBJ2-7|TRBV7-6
CASSFASGFLYEQYF
TGTGCCAGCAGCTTTGCGAGCGGATTCCTCTACGAGCAGTACTTC
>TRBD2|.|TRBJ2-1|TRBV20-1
CSAPPSGALYNEQFF
TGCAGTGCTCCCCCCAGCGGGGCCCTCTACAATGAGCAGTTCTTC
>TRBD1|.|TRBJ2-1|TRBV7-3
CASSLLGQPSYNEQFF
TGTGCCAGCAGCCTCCTGGGACAGCCGTCCTACAATGAGCAGTTCTTC